One and the same sample provided the 9 T cell receptor beta chains below, sequenced in a study of Ad26.COV2.S vaccination and SARS-CoV-2 variants. Produced via immunoSEQ multiplex PCR; TCRdb's table is partial and in-frame only. Of around 350,000 clones listed, under 95% were seen once; the top ten hold under 4%. Here the sequenced sample was peripheral blood, taken after recovery from COVID-19. These receptors came from a human donor who had recovered from COVID-19.

The V call is TRBV5-8, the J call TRBJ2-7, with D hard to call. V gave up 4 bases and J gave up 4 bases, with 9 bases separating them. The CDR3 runs to 12 residues. Germline V gene data show CDR1 as SGHTS and CDR2 as YDEGEE. The CDR3 nucleotides are TGTGCCAGCAGCGTGACAAGATACGAGCAGTACTTC. Translated: CASSVTRYEQYF.

The rearrangement uses TRBV7-2 and TRBJ1-6; tentative D call: TRBD1 (6 bases). Deletions cut 4 bases from V and 8 bases from J, with 12 bases between. Germline CDR1 reads SGHTA; CDR2 reads FQGNSA. The CDR3 has 14 residues. CDR3 DNA: TGTGCCAGCAGCTCGCCTCACAGGGATTCACCCCTCCACTTT. Translating gives CASSSPHRDSPLHF. The variable domain in full, with the rest retrieved from reference TRBV7-2 and TRBJ1-6, is GAGVSQSPSNKVTEKGKDVELRCDPISGHTALYWYRQSLGQGLEFLIYFQGNSAPDKSGLPSDRFSAERTGGSVSTLTIQRTQQEDSAVYLCASSSPHRDSPLHFGNGTRLTVT.

The chain links TRBV9 to TRBJ1-1; 7 nucleotides agree with TRBD1. This CDR3 has 15 amino acids. The V segment lost 6 bases and the J segment 1 base; nucleotides outside the gene matches: 9. CDR1 is SGDLS, CDR2 YYNGEE, per germline. The CDR3 here is CASNRKGAGNTEAFF. CDR3 nucleotides: TGTGCCAGCAACAGAAAGGGGGCGGGGAACACTGAAGCTTTCTTT.

V is TRBV11-3 and J is TRBJ1-3; D might be TRBD1 (6 bases). The V and J ends lost 5 bases and 2 bases respectively, with 10 bases between them. This CDR3 has 14 amino acids. CDR1 SGHNT and CDR2 YENEEA come from the germline V gene. DNA for the CDR3: TGTGCCAGCAGCCCAACAGGGACTGGAAACACCATATATTTT. Translated, it gives CASSPTGTGNTIYF. Looking up the rest from reference TRBV11-3 and TRBJ1-3 gives the full variable domain: EAGVVQSPRYKIIEKKQPVAFWCNPISGHNTLYWYLQNLGQGPELLIRYENEEAVDDSQLPKDRFSAERLKGVDSTLKIQPAELGDSAVYLCASSPTGTGNTIYFGEGSWLTVV.

The chain joins TRBV3-1 (or the pseudogene TRBV3-2) to TRBJ2-1; no definite D call. Between the trimmed V and J ends, which lost 1 base and 10 bases, there was a span of 5 bases. The germline CDR1 and CDR2 sequences are LGHDT and YNNKEL (reference sequence). This CDR3 comprises 11 residues. The CDR3 sequence: CASSQAMEQFF. The CDR3 DNA sequence: TGTGCCAGCAGCCAAGCTATGGAGCAGTTCTTC.

The chain is built from TRBV7-3 and TRBJ2-7, with 7 positions matching TRBD1. CDR3 length: 14 amino acids. Trimming at V came to 5 bases and at J to 2 bases, leaving 6 bases not matched to a gene. Germline CDR1 is SGHTA and CDR2 is FQGTGA. Here the CDR3 DNA reads TGTGCCAGCAGCCTTGCCGGACAGGCCTACGAGCAGTACTTC. Translation gives CASSLAGQAYEQYF.

The J gene is TRBJ2-1, the V gene TRBV6-1; no definite D call. In germline, CDR1 is MNHNS, CDR2 SASEGT. The V and J ends lost 3 bases and 7 bases respectively, with 19 bases between them. The CDR3 contains 16 residues. The CDR3 spells CASSEGSGRYQNEQFF. CDR3 in DNA: TGTGCCAGCAGTGAGGGGTCTGGACGGTACCAGAATGAGCAGTTCTTC.

This rearrangement joins TRBV27 to TRBJ1-2, with 8 bases fitting TRBD1. Germline-derived CDR1 and CDR2 are MNHEY and SMNVEV (reference sequence). Unmatched junction bases numbered 1, after V lost 3 bases and J lost 7 bases. This CDR3 is built from 12 residues. The chain's CDR3 is CASSFQGAGYTF. DNA of the CDR3: TGTGCCAGCAGTTTTCAGGGGGCTGGCTACACCTTC.

The V and J genes are TRBV5-4 and TRBJ2-7; tentatively, D is TRBD1 (5 bases). V lost 2 bases and J 3 bases, leaving 12 bases between the germline ends. Germline CDR1 is SGHNT and CDR2 is YYREEE (reference sequence). The CDR3 is made up of 14 amino acids. CDR3 nucleotide sequence: TGTGCCAGCAGCTTAGAACAGGATGTCTACGAGCAGTACTTC. It yields the protein CASSLEQDVYEQYF.